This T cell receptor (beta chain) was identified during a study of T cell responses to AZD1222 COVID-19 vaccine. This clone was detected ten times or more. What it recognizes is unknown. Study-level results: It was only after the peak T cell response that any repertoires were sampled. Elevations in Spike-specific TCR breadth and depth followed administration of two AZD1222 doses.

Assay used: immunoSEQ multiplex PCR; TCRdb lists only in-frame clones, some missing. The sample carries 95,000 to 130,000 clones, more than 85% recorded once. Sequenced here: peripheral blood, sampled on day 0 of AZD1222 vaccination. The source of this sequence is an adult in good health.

Here the CDR3 reads CASSQRTGQHFYGYTF. CDR3 DNA: TGTGCCAGCAGCCAAAGGACCGGACAGCACTTCTATGGCTACACCTTC. This sequence joins TRBV16 and TRBJ1-2; perhaps TRBD1 as D (6 bases). Germline lookup yields CDR1 KGHSY and CDR2 FQNENV. V lost 2 bases and J lost 4, with 17 bases in between. The CDR3 runs to 16 residues.